This T cell receptor beta chain was found in a study of blood T cell repertoires in COVID-19. Method: immunoSEQ multiplex PCR; TCRdb's copy keeps in-frame clones and lacks some. The repertoire includes approximately 110,000 clones, over 75% of them detected once, and 4.1% sits in the top ten. Source material: peripheral blood. The TCR comes from a man aged 45-60 years with acute or convalescent COVID-19.

The CDR3 nucleotides read TGTGCCAGCAGTGGGGGACAGGGGGACTATGGCTACACCTTC. This encodes CASSGGQGDYGYTF. The chain uses TRBV3-1 (or the pseudogene TRBV3-2) and TRBJ1-2; 11 bases align to TRBD1. The V gene end was trimmed by 6 bases and the J gene end by 3 bases; junction bases not matched to a gene: 3. From germline, CDR1 is LGHDT and CDR2 YNNKEL (reference sequence). The CDR3 runs to 14 residues.